This T cell receptor (beta chain) was recovered during a study of T cell repertoires in aging, cancer and after chemotherapy. Between the trimmed V and J ends, which lost 0 bases and 5 bases, there was a span of 15 bases. The CDR3 has 15 amino acids. In germline, CDR1 is SGHNT, CDR2 YYREEE (reference sequence). Rearranged V-D-J TRB sequences were amplified with a mixed TRB-A/B primer pool. TCRdb reprocessed the multiplex PCR reads via MiXCR and lists one record per CDR3 protein. The sample shows thousands of distinct CDR3 sequences, over 20% of them seen only once. Peripheral blood genomic DNA, not sorted cells or RNA, was the template. By proportion, this clonotype is medium-sized. Its antigen is as yet unknown. Study-level results: Across the chemotherapy interval, each cancer cohort showed higher median generation probability, suggesting thymic rebound. No conclusions about immunological memory after chemotherapy can be drawn from the repertoire data.

Sequences were obtained from blood. The sequence came from a human donor with a blood cancer. The V call is TRBV5-4, the J call TRBJ2-7; tentative D call: TRBD2 (6 bases). The CDR3 DNA follows: TGTGCCAGCAGCTTGGTCGGGAGAGCAGCCCACGAGCAGTACTTC. Protein product: CASSLVGRAAHEQYF.